The rows below give T cell receptor beta chains drawn from one sample of a study of blood T cell repertoires in COVID-19. Sequenced by immunoSEQ multiplex PCR; TCRdb stores in-frame clones only, minus some. The sample includes under 500,000 clones, nearly 90% of them seen just once. What was sequenced was PBMCs or T cells enriched from blood (not recorded which). The receptors shown here come from a woman under 30 with acute COVID-19. CDR3s include the opening cysteine and the closing phenylalanine or tryptophan. D genes are given only for firm matches. Part of the rows lack a size; the others show once, few, many or a class for expanded clones.

j_call: TRBJ2-3; clone_size: .; d_call: TRBD1; v_call: TRBV3-1/TRBV3-2; cdr3_nt: TGTGCCAGCAGCCGACAGGGCCCCGATACGCAGTATTTT; cdr3_aa: CASSRQGPDTQYF
j_call: TRBJ1-1; clone_size: .; d_call: TRBD1; v_call: TRBV24-1; cdr3_nt: TGTGCCACCAGTGATACCTGGACAGGGGCGACCATGAACACTGAAGCTTTCTTT; cdr3_aa: CATSDTWTGATMNTEAFF
j_call: TRBJ1-5; clone_size: few; d_call: TRBD1; v_call: TRBV19; cdr3_nt: TGTGCCAGTAGTATCTCCGGGACAGTTGTTCAGCCCCAGCATTTT; cdr3_aa: CASSISGTVVQPQHF
j_call: TRBJ1-2; clone_size: .; d_call: TRBD1; v_call: TRBV3-1/TRBV3-2; cdr3_nt: TGTGCCAGCAGCCAAGGACAGGGTGGAGGTGGCTACACCTTC; cdr3_aa: CASSQGQGGGGYTF
j_call: TRBJ2-7; clone_size: .; d_call: TRBD2; v_call: TRBV6-2/TRBV6-3; cdr3_nt: TGTGCCAGCAGCCCTCCCGGGACTAGCGGCTACGAGCAGTACTTC; cdr3_aa: CASSPPGTSGYEQYF
j_call: TRBJ2-5; clone_size: .; d_call: .; v_call: TRBV4-3; cdr3_nt: TGCGCCAGCAGCCAAGCGCAGGGTGAGACCCAGTACTTC; cdr3_aa: CASSQAQGETQYF
j_call: TRBJ2-2; clone_size: .; d_call: .; v_call: TRBV4-2; cdr3_nt: TGTGCCAGCAGCCAAGGTGCGACGAACACCGGGGAGCTGTTTTTT; cdr3_aa: CASSQGATNTGELFF
j_call: TRBJ2-3; clone_size: .; d_call: TRBD2; v_call: TRBV7-6; cdr3_nt: TGTGCCAGCAGCCTACGGGGAGCGGGAAACACAGATACGCAGTATTTT; cdr3_aa: CASSLRGAGNTDTQYF
j_call: TRBJ2-7; clone_size: .; d_call: TRBD2; v_call: TRBV7-9; cdr3_nt: TGTGCCAGCAGCTTAGGGGGACTAGCGGGCTACGAGCAGTACTTC; cdr3_aa: CASSLGGLAGYEQYF
j_call: TRBJ1-4; clone_size: .; d_call: .; v_call: TRBV16; cdr3_nt: TGTGCCAGCAGCCAATATGGCGAAAAACTGTTTTTT; cdr3_aa: CASSQYGEKLFF
j_call: TRBJ1-2; clone_size: .; d_call: TRBD1; v_call: TRBV3-1/TRBV3-2; cdr3_nt: TGTGCCAGCAGCCAGGCGACAGGGGTTATCTATGGCTACACCTTC; cdr3_aa: CASSQATGVIYGYTF
j_call: TRBJ2-2; clone_size: .; d_call: TRBD1; v_call: TRBV18; cdr3_nt: TGTGCCAGCTCACGGGACAGGCTGGGAACCGGGGAGCTGTTTTTT; cdr3_aa: CASSRDRLGTGELFF
j_call: TRBJ2-3; clone_size: .; d_call: TRBD2; v_call: TRBV7-9; cdr3_nt: TGTGCCAGCAGCCGAATAGTAGCGGGAGATACGCAGTATTTT; cdr3_aa: CASSRIVAGDTQYF
j_call: TRBJ2-1; clone_size: .; d_call: TRBD1; v_call: TRBV9; cdr3_nt: TGTGCCAGCAGCGTAGAAGGGACAGGGGTTTACAATGAGCAGTTCTTC; cdr3_aa: CASSVEGTGVYNEQFF
j_call: TRBJ2-7; clone_size: .; d_call: TRBD2; v_call: TRBV28; cdr3_nt: TGTGCCAGCAGTTTTGAGCGGGAGGGCCCCGAGCAGTACTTC; cdr3_aa: CASSFEREGPEQYF
j_call: TRBJ2-1; clone_size: .; d_call: .; v_call: TRBV6-5; cdr3_nt: TGTGCCAGCAGTTACTTCGGCGGAAGCTCCTACAATGAGCAGTTCTTC; cdr3_aa: CASSYFGGSSYNEQFF
j_call: TRBJ1-4; clone_size: .; d_call: .; v_call: TRBV30; cdr3_nt: TGTGCCTTAAGGAGTGAAAAACTGTTTTTT; cdr3_aa: CALRSEKLFF
j_call: TRBJ1-1; clone_size: .; d_call: .; v_call: TRBV2; cdr3_nt: TGTGCCAGCAAGAGGGAGGGGACCCATTTTACTGAAGCTTTCTTT; cdr3_aa: CASKREGTHFTEAFF
j_call: TRBJ1-2; clone_size: .; d_call: .; v_call: TRBV28; cdr3_nt: TGTGCCAGCAGGTCAGCGGACTATGGCTACACCTTC; cdr3_aa: CASRSADYGYTF
j_call: TRBJ2-7; clone_size: .; d_call: .; v_call: TRBV30; cdr3_nt: TGTGCCTGGAGCCACTCAGGGAACGAGCAGTACTTC; cdr3_aa: CAWSHSGNEQYF
j_call: TRBJ1-4; clone_size: .; d_call: .; v_call: TRBV7-9; cdr3_nt: TGTGCCAGCAGCTCGCCGGGGGGGCCGATTAATGAAAAACTGTTTTTT; cdr3_aa: CASSSPGGPINEKLFF
j_call: TRBJ1-2; clone_size: .; d_call: TRBD1; v_call: TRBV19; cdr3_nt: TGTGCCAGTAGTATTTTGGGACAGACGTTATCTGGCTACACCTTC; cdr3_aa: CASSILGQTLSGYTF
j_call: TRBJ2-4; clone_size: .; d_call: .; v_call: TRBV29-1; cdr3_nt: TGCAGCGCCGGACAGAACAAAAACATTCAGTACTTC; cdr3_aa: CSAGQNKNIQYF
j_call: TRBJ2-7; clone_size: .; d_call: TRBD2; v_call: TRBV25-1; cdr3_nt: TGTGCCAGCAGTGACGTCCCTAGCGGGAGAACCTACGAGCAGTACTTC; cdr3_aa: CASSDVPSGRTYEQYF